The present TCR beta chain was sequenced within a study of OX40 agonist ivuxolimab in advanced cancers. Looking at the study overall: With ivuxolimab, an agonistic anti-OX40 (CD134) antibody, patients were treated. At 82.7% male, the cohort had a mean age of around 56 years, ranging from about 23 to 79.

Sequencing was performed with immunoSEQ multiplex PCR; in TCRdb, only in-frame clones are kept and a portion is missing. The table shows about 84,000 clones, with over 80% occurring only once. Note on this clone: Antigen: not known.

Trimming left V 7 bases short and J 8 bases short, with 23 bases between. The CDR3 contains 15 residues. Germline loops: CDR1 SNHLY, CDR2 FYNNEI. Findings and caveats of the study: With doses of 0.1 to 3.0 mg/kg, CD4+ and CD8+ blood T cells had undergone clonal expansion by week 6.

Specimen: CD4+ or CD8+ T cells sorted from blood, collected in a trial of the OX40 agonist ivuxolimab. The chain links TRBV2 to TRBJ1-2; D not resolved. The receptor's source is an adult with an advanced solid tumor such as melanoma, head and neck, liver or kidney cancer. The DNA for the CDR3 is TGTGCCAGCACCCTCGTGGCCTCTTCGGAAGGGGGCTACACCTTC. The encoded protein is CASTLVASSEGGYTF.